In its sample, the clone carrying this T cell receptor beta chain was seen once. Antigen specificity is unknown. This entry comes from a study of Tregs in tolerant kidney transplant recipients. Findings of the study overall: The most relevant donor-specific Treg TCRbeta repertoire apparently came from expansion with activated donor B cells. In tolerant patients, donor-specific Tregs outgrew total Tregs, suggesting antigen-driven expansion. The small number of patients limits these findings pending further validation.

Related graft donors supplied nonmyeloablative bone marrow transplants, and mixed chimerism was transient. CD4+CD25+CD127- Tregs, CD4+CD25- non-Tregs, CD4 and CD8 cells were sorted. Profiling relied on immunoSEQ multiplex PCR, and the TCRdb table lists in-frame clones only, not all of them. The sample records more than 90,000 clones, 90% to 95% being singletons. Germline CDR1 reads SQVTM; CDR2 reads ANQGSEA. There are 13 residues in the CDR3. V lost 1 base and J lost 3, with 7 bases in between. The sequence came from a human patient who received a combined kidney and bone marrow transplant. The graft donor may have contributed some T cells. The sample in question was CD4+ T cells from blood (PBMCs), obtained 12 months after the transplant. This chain uses TRBV29-1 with TRBJ2-1; D gene unclear. The CDR3: CSVEGQDYNEQFF. The CDR3 bases are TGCAGCGTTGAAGGTCAGGACTACAATGAGCAGTTCTTC.